The T cell receptor beta chain under discussion was sequenced for a study of shared clonotypes between healthy human individuals. Study-level results: Shared across a few donors were around 5% of the naive CD4 clonotypes.

This CDR3 has 14 amino acids. The V gene lost 1 base and the J gene lost 1 base, with 7 bases spanning the gap. CDR1 is SGHAT, CDR2 FQNNGV, per germline. CD45RO-negative, CCR7-selected cells formed the naive CD8 fraction, which excluded terminally differentiated effector memory CD45RA+ cells. Of note for this clone: The antigen is undetermined.

Clones were read by immunoSEQ multiplex PCR, and TCRdb kept only the in-frame ones, dropping some. Among 2 million or so clones listed, approximately 94% were seen once. The clonotype was recovered from a man between 18 and 29 years old in good health. Sequenced input: naive CD8+ T cells sorted from blood. The chain combines TRBV11-2 with TRBJ1-1; D unresolved. As DNA, the CDR3 is TGTGCCAGCAGCTTAGTTTGGGGGAACACTGAAGCTTTCTTT. This sequence encodes CASSLVWGNTEAFF. Full variable domain (missing parts from reference TRBV11-2 and TRBJ1-1): EAGVAQSPRYKIIEKRQSVAFWCNPISGHATLYWYQQILGQGPKLLIQFQNNGVVDDSQLPKDRFSAERLKGVDSTLKIQPAKLEDSAVYLCASSLVWGNTEAFFGQGTRLTVV.